Below, one T cell receptor beta chain is given with its context. Antigen: not known. This record belongs to a study of shared clonotypes between healthy human individuals. Overall study findings and caveats: In the sorted subsets, rarefaction showed sequencing was incomplete despite large depth.

Naive CD45RA+ and memory CD45RA-negative subsets were split from CD4+ cells. CDR1 is MGHDK, CDR2 SYGVNS, per germline. Trimming stripped 2 bases from V and 4 bases from J, with 14 bases between. The CDR3 is made up of 15 amino acids. Assay: immunoSEQ multiplex PCR; the TCRdb copy retains only in-frame clones and omits some. Among around 2.3 million clones, almost 96% were seen once, and the ten largest hold around 0.13%. The chain employs TRBV25-1 and TRBJ2-5, with D tentatively TRBD1 (6 bases). This sequence originates from a man between 18 and 35 years old in good health. Material for sequencing was naive CD4+ T cells sorted from blood. Subset defined: CD45RA+ positively selected. The CDR3 loop reads CASSEIGTLPETQYF. The CDR3 nucleotides are TGTGCCAGCAGTGAAATTGGGACACTCCCAGAGACCCAGTACTTC.